The rows below give T cell receptor beta chains drawn from one sample of a study of cytomegalovirus exposure and HLA in healthy donors. Assay used: immunoSEQ multiplex PCR; TCRdb lists only in-frame clones, some missing. This table holds about 200,000 clones, roughly 80% found once. The sequenced sample was PBMCs. Receptors originate from a woman in her twenties or thirties in good health and CMV-seronegative. CDR3s include the opening cysteine and the closing phenylalanine or tryptophan. Each record gives: J gene, V gene, D gene, CDR3 protein. D genes are given only for firm matches.

J: TRBJ2-3
V: TRBV29-1
D: TRBD2
CDR3: CSSGGTDTQYF

J: TRBJ2-1
V: TRBV5-1
D: TRBD1
CDR3: CASRLRDRGYNEQFF

J: TRBJ2-5
V: TRBV19
D: TRBD1
CDR3: CASSPRSSQGAVTQYF

J: TRBJ1-2
V: TRBV6-5
D: -
CDR3: CASSYSGGYGYTF

J: TRBJ1-4
V: TRBV4-2
D: -
CDR3: CASSDPRANEKLFF

J: TRBJ1-4
V: TRBV30
D: TRBD1
CDR3: CAWSVTGQGDEKLFF

J: TRBJ2-3
V: TRBV5-5
D: TRBD2
CDR3: CASRGLAVLSTQYF

J: TRBJ1-1
V: TRBV2
D: -
CDR3: CASSDGPLEAFF

J: TRBJ2-6
V: TRBV29-1
D: -
CDR3: CSVHHRSVLTF

J: TRBJ1-1
V: TRBV19
D: -
CDR3: CASSKWRSTEAFF

J: TRBJ1-2
V: TRBV6-5
D: -
CDR3: CASSYSIGALGYTF

J: TRBJ1-1
V: TRBV6-5
D: TRBD1
CDR3: CASSWDRGGTEAFF

J: TRBJ2-7
V: TRBV5-1
D: -
CDR3: CASSLAERRGEQYF

J: TRBJ2-2
V: TRBV11-2
D: -
CDR3: CASTRVPTGELFF

J: TRBJ1-4
V: TRBV28
D: TRBD1
CDR3: CASSHLAGGGEKLFF

J: TRBJ2-7
V: TRBV5-1
D: -
CDR3: CASSPDIYEQHF

J: -
V: TRBV28
D: -
CDR3: CASSLVYEQYF

J: TRBJ2-7
V: TRBV7-9
D: TRBD2
CDR3: CASSLARGGDEQYF

J: TRBJ2-3
V: TRBV5-1
D: -
CDR3: CASSLAQASDTQYF

J: TRBJ2-7
V: TRBV27
D: -
CDR3: CASSPSYYYEQYF

J: TRBJ2-1
V: TRBV4-1
D: -
CDR3: CASSQALWARETANNEQFF

J: TRBJ1-1
V: TRBV19
D: TRBD1
CDR3: CASSTDPETGRTEAFF

J: TRBJ2-7
V: TRBV7-7
D: -
CDR3: CASSLRPSYEQYF

J: TRBJ2-5
V: TRBV2
D: TRBD2
CDR3: CASSSSGGGETQYF

J: TRBJ2-5
V: TRBV5-4
D: TRBD2
CDR3: CAAREGRETQYF

J: -
V: TRBV5-1
D: -
CDR3: CASSLGDTLYEQYF

J: TRBJ2-3
V: TRBV29-1
D: -
CDR3: CAGLRPSTDTQYF

J: TRBJ2-5
V: TRBV7-9
D: TRBD2
CDR3: CASMGGGETQYF

J: TRBJ2-1
V: TRBV4-1
D: TRBD2
CDR3: CASRQVGLVLDEQFF

J: TRBJ1-1
V: TRBV7-8
D: TRBD1
CDR3: CASSSPGTGVLGTEAFF

J: TRBJ2-1
V: TRBV7-8
D: TRBD2
CDR3: CASSLGLAGGVYNEQFF

J: TRBJ1-1
V: TRBV4-1
D: TRBD1
CDR3: CASSRPGQWRTEAFF

J: TRBJ2-7
V: TRBV5-1
D: TRBD1
CDR3: CASSGGGQGGSYEQYF

J: TRBJ1-5
V: TRBV5-6
D: -
CDR3: CASSLGRGNQPQHF

J: TRBJ2-3
V: TRBV7-2
D: TRBD2
CDR3: CASSPRTSIYVFLGGQYF

J: TRBJ2-6
V: TRBV15
D: -
CDR3: CATAAQFSSGANVLTF

J: TRBJ2-7
V: TRBV7-9
D: -
CDR3: CASRSDRTYEQYF

J: TRBJ1-1
V: TRBV6-5
D: TRBD1
CDR3: CASSYSLTGVTEAFF

J: TRBJ2-2
V: TRBV7-6
D: TRBD2
CDR3: CASSLVVAGGPFAGEMFF

J: TRBJ2-1
V: TRBV7-8
D: TRBD2
CDR3: CASTSGRSYNEQFF